Given below is one T cell receptor beta chain in context. Only in-frame clones appear in the TCRdb table, and some are missing; sequencing was by immunoSEQ multiplex PCR. Found here are roughly 40,000 clones, roughly 92% of them singletons; the top ten hold approximately 3.9%. This entry is derived from a study of control samples from healthy donors and cancer patients. The CDR3 is 14 residues long. Germline lookup yields CDR1 SGHDT and CDR2 YYEEEE. V lost 4 bases, J lost 8 bases, and 15 bases lay in between. The genes are TRBV5-6 and TRBJ1-4, with D unclear. Specimen: blood. The sequence was collected from a woman aged 50 to 60 in good health. The CDR3 DNA sequence: TGTGCCAGCAGCCTGACAACAAGTGGAGAAAAACTGTTTTTT. Amino acids: CASSLTTSGEKLFF.